The next 14 T cell receptor beta chains were all read from a single sample in a study of human T cells and chemical hapten exposure. Time point of the sample: healthy volunteer bleed at 2 weeks. Unfractionated whole blood was the source of the extracted total RNA. Via MiXCR, TCRdb re-called the RACE reads, giving one row per CDR3 protein. The sample records 130,000 or so distinct CDR3 sequences, approximately 9.5% being singletons. The specimen was whole blood. All receptors derive from a male donor in good health. Some clones in this sample may be carry-over from other donors' samples.

This clonotype was recorded at least ten times. The gene calls are TRBV9 and TRBJ1-2; TRBD1 is a possible D gene (5 bases). V lost 3 bases and J 6 bases, leaving 15 bases between the germline ends. From germline, CDR1 is SGDLS and CDR2 YYNGEE. The CDR3 length is 14 residues. As DNA, the CDR3 is TGTGCCAGCAGCGCCCTTCCGGACACCCATGGCTACACCTTC. Its protein is CASSALPDTHGYTF.

Note on this clonotype: A much bigger clone sits one base away, suggesting this may be a read error. Since no conserved phenylalanine or tryptophan closes the CDR3, a read error is the likely cause. The chain carries TRBV12-5 and TRBJ1-5; D gene ambiguous. The germline V gene encodes CDR1 LGHNT and CDR2 FRNRAP. V was cut by 6 bases and J by 4 bases, with 10 bases left in between. The CDR3 length is 13 residues. CDR3 sequence (DNA): TGTGCTAGTGGCTTCGGTCTGAATCAGCCCCAGCATTCT. Its translation is CASGFGLNQPQHS.

V is TRBV7-9 and J is TRBJ2-7, with a tentative D call TRBD2 (6 bases). Germline V gene sequence: CDR1 SEHNR, CDR2 FQNEAQ (reference sequence). The CDR3 has 16 amino acids. The ends were cut back, 1 base at V and 0 bases at J, with 13 bases in the middle. DNA of the CDR3: TGTGCCAGCAGCTTAGAAGTGGCGGGGAGCTCCTACGAGCAGTACTTC. Protein sequence: CASSLEVAGSSYEQYF.

This clonotype was detected a few times. The chain links TRBV27 to TRBJ2-1; perhaps D is TRBD1 or TRBD2 (5 bases each). Germline V gives CDR1 MNHEY, CDR2 SMNVEV (reference sequence). This CDR3 contains 13 residues. V was cut by 0 bases and J by 9 bases, with 9 bases left in between. The CDR3 DNA follows: TGTGCCAGCAGTTTATCGGGGACGCCTGAGCAGTTCTTC. It is translated as CASSLSGTPEQFF.

This clonotype showed up many times. The gene calls are TRBV15 and TRBJ1-1; weak D call: TRBD1 (6 bases). The CDR3 totals 17 residues. Germline CDR1 and CDR2: LNHNV and YYDKDF (reference sequence). Trimming took 5 bases from V and 3 from J, leaving 22 bases between them. The CDR3 nucleotides read TGTGCCACCAGCCCACTGGGGCAGGGGAATAAGGACACTGAAGCTTTCTTT. Translation gives CATSPLGQGNKDTEAFF.

This clonotype has ten or more counts. The V call is TRBV12-3 or TRBV12-4, the J call TRBJ1-1, with D possibly being TRBD1 (5 bases). The V end was cut by 6 bases, the J end by 2 bases, with 16 bases between. There are 15 residues in the CDR3. CDR3 residues: CASSLGGGRNTEAFF. CDR3 DNA: TGTGCCAGCAGCCTGGGGGGGGGGAGAAACACTGAAGCTTTCTTT.

This chain uses TRBV19 with TRBJ2-1, with D perhaps matching TRBD1 or TRBD2 (5 bases each). Between the trimmed V and J ends, which lost 4 bases and 0 bases, there was a span of 13 bases. This CDR3 has 16 amino acids. Germline loops: CDR1 LNHDA, CDR2 SQIVND (reference sequence). The CDR3 spells CASSTPGRSSYNEQFF. CDR3 nucleotides: TGTGCCAGTAGTACACCGGGACGTTCCTCCTACAATGAGCAGTTCTTC.

This clonotype was detected a few times. This sequence joins TRBV7-9 and TRBJ2-2; 7 nucleotides align to TRBD1. The germline gives CDR1 SEHNR, CDR2 FQNEAQ (reference sequence). This CDR3 contains 16 residues. V shed 1 base and J 4 bases; nucleotides not matched to a gene: 6. In nucleotides, the CDR3 is TGTGCCAGCAGCTTAGATCCAGGGGGAATCACCGGGGAGCTGTTTTTT. Its translation is CASSLDPGGITGELFF.

In its sample, this clonotype was seen many times. V and J are TRBV6-5 and TRBJ2-7, with a tentative D call TRBD2 (5 bases). Germline V gene sequence: CDR1 MNHEY, CDR2 SVGAGI. The V and J ends lost 4 bases and 3 bases respectively, with 13 bases between them. This CDR3 has 14 amino acids. In nucleotides, the CDR3 is TGTGCCAGCAGTTGGAACAGCGGCCTCTACGAGCAGTACTTC. Translated: CASSWNSGLYEQYF.

This chain connects TRBV6-1 to TRBJ2-2, with no clear D. Germline loops: CDR1 MNHNS, CDR2 SASEGT. The V and J ends lost 5 bases and 0 bases respectively, with 13 bases between them. This CDR3 contains 16 residues. CDR3 DNA sequence: TGTGCCAGCAGTATCTCGAGAGAAGCGAACACCGGGGAGCTGTTTTTT. Amino acids: CASSISREANTGELFF.

The rearrangement joins TRBV7-2 to TRBJ2-2; 8 positions match TRBD1. There are 17 residues in the CDR3. V shed 3 bases, J shed 3 bases, and the junction held 9 bases outside the gene matches. In germline, CDR1 is SGHTA, CDR2 FQGNSA. CDR3 sequence: CASSFPDRGVDTGELFF. The CDR3 bases are TGTGCCAGCAGCTTCCCCGACAGGGGAGTAGACACCGGGGAGCTGTTTTTT. The variable domain in full, with the rest retrieved from reference TRBV7-2 and TRBJ2-2, is GAGVSQSPSNKVTEKGKDVELRCDPISGHTALYWYRQSLGQGLEFLIYFQGNSAPDKSGLPSDRFSAERTGGSVSTLTIQRTQQEDSAVYLCASSFPDRGVDTGELFFGEGSRLTVL.

This clonotype was seen only a few times. The V call is TRBV11-2, the J call TRBJ2-7; 8 bases line up with TRBD2. In germline, CDR1 is SGHAT, CDR2 FQNNGV. This CDR3 region has 14 residues. Trimming cost V 5 bases and J 4 bases; bases outside gene matches: 7. CDR3 protein: CASSPTPGGYEQYF. CDR3 nucleotide sequence: TGTGCCAGCAGCCCAACACCGGGGGGGTACGAGCAGTACTTC.

The chain joins TRBV20-1 to TRBJ2-1; D may be TRBD1 or TRBD2 (5 bases each). V was trimmed by 6 bases and J by 9 bases, leaving 24 bases between them. Germline V CDR1 and CDR2: DFQATT, SNEGSKA (reference sequence). The CDR3 is made up of 15 amino acids. CDR3 protein: CSATQIRGFSSEQFF. In nucleotides, the CDR3 is TGCAGTGCCACGCAGATCCGGGGCTTTTCAAGTGAGCAGTTCTTC.

With respect to this clonotype: With a much larger clone just one base away, this may be a read error. The V call is TRBV7-9, the J call TRBJ1-1; 8 nucleotides match TRBD1. Germline V gives CDR1 SEHNR, CDR2 FQNEAQ (reference sequence). This CDR3 contains 15 residues. The trim removed 6 bases at V and 0 bases at J, leaving 6 bases unmatched. The CDR3 is CASRLQTGVNTEAFF. The CDR3 coding sequence is TGTGCCAGCAGACTCCAGACAGGGGTGAACACTGAAGCTTTCTTT. Full variable domain (missing parts from reference TRBV7-9 and TRBJ1-1): DTGVSQNPRHKITKRGQNVTFRCDPISEHNRLYWYRQTLGQGPEFLTYFQNEAQLEKSRLLSDRFSAERPKGSFSTLEIQRTEQGDSAMYLCASRLQTGVNTEAFFGQGTRLTVV.